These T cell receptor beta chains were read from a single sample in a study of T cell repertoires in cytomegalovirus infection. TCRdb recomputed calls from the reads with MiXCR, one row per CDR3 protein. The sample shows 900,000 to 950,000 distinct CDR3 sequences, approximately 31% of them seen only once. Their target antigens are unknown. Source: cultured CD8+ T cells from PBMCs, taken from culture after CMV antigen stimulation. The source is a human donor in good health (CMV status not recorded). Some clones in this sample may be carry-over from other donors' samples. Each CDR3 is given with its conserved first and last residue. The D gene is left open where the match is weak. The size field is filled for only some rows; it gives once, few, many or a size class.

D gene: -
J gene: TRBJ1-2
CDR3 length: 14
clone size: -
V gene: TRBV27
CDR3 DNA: TGTGCCAGCAGTTTTTCCTCAGGGTCTAATGGCTACACCTTC
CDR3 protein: CASSFSSGSNGYTF

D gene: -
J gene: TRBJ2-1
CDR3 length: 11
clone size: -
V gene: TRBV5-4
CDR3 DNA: TGTGCCAGTTTCATCCCCCCTGAGCAGTTCTTC
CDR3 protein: CASFIPPEQFF

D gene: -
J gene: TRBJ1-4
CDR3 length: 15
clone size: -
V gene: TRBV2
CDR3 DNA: TGTGCCAGCAGTGACCTGGGACGGTGGGATGAAAAACTGTTTTTT
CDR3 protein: CASSDLGRWDEKLFF

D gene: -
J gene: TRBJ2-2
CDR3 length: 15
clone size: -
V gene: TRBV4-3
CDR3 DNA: TGCGCCAGCAGCCAGCAGGGAGAGGCGCCCGGGGAGCTGTTTTTT
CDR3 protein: CASSQQGEAPGELFF

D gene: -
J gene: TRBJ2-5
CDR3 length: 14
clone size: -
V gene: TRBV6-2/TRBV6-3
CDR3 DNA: TGTGCCAGCAGTACCCCTTGGGGAGGAGAGACCCAGTACTTC
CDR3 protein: CASSTPWGGETQYF

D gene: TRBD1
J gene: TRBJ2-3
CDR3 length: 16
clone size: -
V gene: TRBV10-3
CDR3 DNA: TGTGCCATCAGTAGGGACAGGGGGCAAAGCACAGATACGCAGTATTTT
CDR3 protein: CAISRDRGQSTDTQYF

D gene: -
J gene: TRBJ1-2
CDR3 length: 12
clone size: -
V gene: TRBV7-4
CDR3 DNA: TGTGCCAGCAGCTCCTTAGGGGGGGGCTACACCTTC
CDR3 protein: CASSSLGGGYTF

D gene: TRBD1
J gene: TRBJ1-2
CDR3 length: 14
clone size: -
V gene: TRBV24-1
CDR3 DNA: TGTGCCACCAGTGATTCCGGGACAGTAAATGGCTACACCTTC
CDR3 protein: CATSDSGTVNGYTF

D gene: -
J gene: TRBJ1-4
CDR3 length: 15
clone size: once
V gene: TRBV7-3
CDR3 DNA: TGTGCCAGCAGCTTAGAGACGAGTTCGGATGAAAAACTGTTTTTT
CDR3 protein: CASSLETSSDEKLFF

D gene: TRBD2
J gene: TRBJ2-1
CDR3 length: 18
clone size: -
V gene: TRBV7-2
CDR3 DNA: TGTGCCAGCAGCTACCCTAGCGGGGGTTCCCCCTCCTACAATGAGCAGTTCTTC
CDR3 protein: CASSYPSGGSPSYNEQFF

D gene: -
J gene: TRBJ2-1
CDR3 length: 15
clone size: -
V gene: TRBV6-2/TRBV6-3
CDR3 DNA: TGTGCCAGCAGTTACCAGGGACGGAGTTTCTACGAGCAGTTCTTC
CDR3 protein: CASSYQGRSFYEQFF

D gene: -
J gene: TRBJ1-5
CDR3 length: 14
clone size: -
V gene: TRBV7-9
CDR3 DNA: TGTGCCAGCAGCTTTGGAGGACAGAATCAGCCCCAGCATTTT
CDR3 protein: CASSFGGQNQPQHF

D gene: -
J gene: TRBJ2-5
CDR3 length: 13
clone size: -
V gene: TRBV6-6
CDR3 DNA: TGTGCCAGCAAGACAGAGGAACAAGAGACCCAGTACTTC
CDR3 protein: CASKTEEQETQYF